This T cell receptor (beta chain) is from a study of siplizumab effects on memory and regulatory T cells (dated by TCRdb to 2018 to 2020). As for the study more broadly: The study examined how the anti-CD2 antibody siplizumab affects alloreactive T-cell subsets in allogeneic mixed lymphocyte reactions built from human PBMCs. The investigation overall reported the following: Sequences below about 10^-5 frequency were poorly captured, so only a minor fraction of alloreactive clones could be mapped to unstimulated subsets. About 75-95% of proliferating CD4+ or CD8+ clones could not be given a naive or memory phenotype. Unstimulated naive T cells appeared to be more diverse than memory T cells, and naive cells seemed to make a substantial contribution to the alloresponse. Among mappable alloreactive CD4+ clones, an average Treg-derived fraction of about 69% was observed with siplizumab, compared with 26.9% in control reactions. The cumulative frequency of alloreactive sequences that could be traced back to unstimulated CD4+ memory T cells was significantly reduced by siplizumab. No functional confirmation was obtained for the suppressive function of proliferating Tregs from siplizumab cultures.

To note about this clone: Its antigen is still unknown. Qualities for individual bases were not recorded, and no much larger clone is one base off.

The library was produced with the immunoSEQ multiplex PCR assay. The deep sequencing platform assayed around 94,000 TCR templates per sample. Genomic DNA extracted from sorted T cells was the material used for TCRbeta CDR3 sequencing. On the study's bioinformatics: Clonal analysis of TCRbeta CDR3 data was done in the R programming language. Alloreactive CD4+ and CD8+ clones were identified by comparing unstimulated samples to CFSE-low samples taken after the reaction. By matching sequences to the repertoires of sorted unstimulated Treg and non-Treg cells, each alloreactive CD4+ clone was assigned a regulatory or non-regulatory origin. TCRdb mirrors the immuneACCESS table, restricted to in-frame sequences. Some clones are absent from its copies; in checked studies, under half trace to an unresolved V gene, and the reason for the others is unknown. Clonal size and the V and J genes are those of that table, whereas D and trimming came from the DNA. The sample yields over 85,000 clones; 80% to 95% were counted once. The ten largest account for 1% to 1.5% of the sample.

Based on the germline V gene (reference sequence), the CDR1 and CDR2 sequences are LNHDA and SQIVND. The CDR3, cysteine through phenylalanine, is 14 amino acids long. Only the CDR3 region is kept as DNA, spanning 42 bases read in frame from base 1. Deletion took 3 bases off V and 7 bases off J, with a span of 15 bases between the germline ends. Sorted unstimulated T cells and proliferating T cells recovered from mixed lymphocyte reactions were subjected to TCRbeta CDR3 sequencing. Fresh whole blood from nine to ten HLA-typed healthy donors was used as the source from which PBMCs were isolated. The material sequenced was CD4+ T cells sorted from blood. The clonotype originates from a human donor in good health. Recombination joined TRBV19 with TRBJ2-5, with the D gene not clear enough to name. The nucleotide sequence reads TGTGCCAGTAGTATCCAGAGTAACGGTGCGACCCAGTACTTC. Protein translation: CASSIQSNGATQYF.